This TCR beta chain emerged from a study of beta chain features in type 1 diabetes. Study observations and caveats: The naive, central memory and Treg TCRB repertoires looked more alike in patients than they did in healthy donors. TCRB CDR3 length was moderately but significantly reduced in all four CD4+ subsets of Type 1 diabetes patients.

The ends lost 7 bases at V and 2 bases at J; junction bases unmatched: 5. The germline CDR1 and CDR2 sequences are MDHEN and SYDVKM. The CDR3 spans 13 residues. Of the isolated RNA, all was reverse transcribed, and so the sequenced material was expressed TCRB transcripts. TCRdb's copy holds only in-frame clones and misses some; the assay was immunoSEQ multiplex PCR. In the table there are around 300,000 clones, over 14% of which are singletons. A remark on this clone: No antigen is known for it.

Specimen: naive CD4+ T cells from blood. The sequence was obtained from a man aged 18-30 years with type 1 diabetes. V gene TRBV28 combines with J gene TRBJ2-7, with TRBD1 matching over 7 bases. The CDR3: CASTRTGPYEQYF. CDR3 bases: TGTGCCAGCACCCGGACAGGACCCTACGAGCAGTACTTC.